This TCR beta chain stems from a study of beta chain features in type 1 diabetes. Study-level points and caveats: cDNA-based sequencing might over-represent cells highly expressing TCR. The study found moderately but significantly shorter TCRB CDR3s in all four CD4+ subsets of Type 1 diabetes patients.

This clone appeared a few times. Its specificity is unknown. Investigators reverse transcribed all isolated RNA, so they sequenced expressed TCRB transcripts. The average output of naive, central memory and regulatory T cell samples was around 3.5 million reads. The method was immunoSEQ multiplex PCR; TCRdb's version includes in-frame clones alone and lacks a portion of them. The table shows about 700,000 clones, with 10% to 15% occurring only once. The sequenced sample consisted of naive CD4+ T cells from blood. This receptor was identified in a young man with type 1 diabetes.

Here the CDR3 DNA reads TGTGCCTGGAGTGTAGACCGATCCGACCCTGGAAACACCATATATTTT. Translated: CAWSVDRSDPGNTIYF. The rearrangement joins TRBV30 to TRBJ1-3; D ambiguous. The length of the CDR3 is 16 residues. Germline CDR1 GTSNPN, CDR2 SVGIG (reference sequence). Trimming pared 0 bases from V and 2 bases from J, leaving 14 bases between.